This T cell receptor (beta chain) was obtained from a study of shared clonotypes between healthy human individuals. Data came from immunoSEQ multiplex PCR; TCRdb stores just in-frame clones and leaves some out. The profile covers hundreds of thousands of clones, with 96% appearing a single time and under 0.3% taken by the ten largest. Naive CD8 cells, CD45RO-negative and positively selected for CCR7, excluded terminally differentiated effector memory CD45RA+ cells. Germline lookup yields CDR1 MGHRA and CDR2 YSYEKL. The trim removed 8 bases at V and 2 bases at J, leaving 10 bases unmatched. This CDR3 is 15 amino acids long.

The chain joins TRBV4-1 to TRBJ2-5, with 8 positions matching TRBD2. What was sequenced was naive CD8+ T cells sorted from blood. The sequence came from a man aged 30 to 39 in good health. CDR3 sequence: CASSPGGEGQETQYF. The CDR3 coding sequence is TGCGCCAGCTCTCCGGGGGGGGAAGGGCAAGAGACCCAGTACTTC.